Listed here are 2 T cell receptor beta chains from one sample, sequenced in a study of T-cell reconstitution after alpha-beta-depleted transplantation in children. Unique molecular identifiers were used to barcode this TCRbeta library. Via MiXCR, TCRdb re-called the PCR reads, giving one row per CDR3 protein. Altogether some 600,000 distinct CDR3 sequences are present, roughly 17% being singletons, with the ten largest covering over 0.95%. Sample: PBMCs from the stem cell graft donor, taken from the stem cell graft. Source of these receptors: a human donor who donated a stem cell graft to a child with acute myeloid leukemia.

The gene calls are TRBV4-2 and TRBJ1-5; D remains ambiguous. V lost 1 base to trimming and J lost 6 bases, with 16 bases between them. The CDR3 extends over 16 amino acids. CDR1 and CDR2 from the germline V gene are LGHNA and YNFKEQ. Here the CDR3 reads CASSQAAASPRQPQHF. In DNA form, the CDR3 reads TGTGCCAGCAGCCAAGCGGCGGCGTCGCCCCGTCAGCCCCAGCATTTT.

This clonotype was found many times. The CDR3 bases are TGCAGTGCCCCGGACAGGAAGAGCTACGAGCAGTACGTC. It specifies CSAPDRKSYEQYV. The chain employs TRBV20-1 and TRBJ2-7; TRBD1 matches 7 bases. CDR3 length: 13 residues. CDR1 and CDR2 (germline): DFQATT, SNEGSKA (reference sequence). Trimming cost V 6 bases and J 3 bases; bases outside gene matches: 8.